Below, 14 T cell receptor beta chains from the same sample are listed, as sequenced in a study of T-cell reconstitution after alpha-beta-depleted transplantation in children. It was with unique molecular identifiers that the TCRbeta library was prepared. TCRdb reprocessed the PCR reads via MiXCR and lists one record per CDR3 protein. The sample has hundreds of thousands of distinct CDR3 sequences; roughly an eighth are singletons. The sample in question was PBMCs from the stem cell graft donor, obtained from the stem cell graft. The receptor source for this set is a human donor who donated a stem cell graft to a child with combined immunodeficiency.

The V and J genes are TRBV7-2 and TRBJ1-5; D gene uncertain. In germline, CDR1 is SGHTA, CDR2 FQGNSA. V shed 5 bases and J shed 4 bases, with 6 bases lying between them. The CDR3 sequence is 12 residues long. CDR3 loop: CASSNGNQPQHF. Here the CDR3 DNA reads TGTGCCAGCAGCAATGGTAATCAGCCCCAGCATTTT.

This clonotype was seen only a few times. J is TRBJ2-4 and V is TRBV2, with D perhaps matching TRBD2 (5 bases). Germline V gives CDR1 SNHLY, CDR2 FYNNEI. Trimming pared 0 bases from V and 3 bases from J, leaving 9 bases between. The CDR3 spans 15 residues. The CDR3 nucleotides are TGTGCCAGCAGTGAAGCCGGGGTGGTCAAAAACATTCAGTACTTC. Protein product: CASSEAGVVKNIQYF.

This clonotype was detected only a few times. This chain links TRBV20-1 with TRBJ2-3; D might be TRBD2 (5 bases). Trimming cost V 0 bases and J 3 bases, with 16 bases left between them. The CDR3 spans 16 residues. CDR1 and CDR2 (germline): DFQATT, SNEGSKA (reference sequence). The CDR3 DNA reads TGCAGTGCTAGAGATGCGGACTCCCGTGGAACAGATACGCAGTATTTT. Translating gives CSARDADSRGTDTQYF.

V gene TRBV20-1 combines with J gene TRBJ1-1; D not resolved. V was cut by 0 bases and J by 2 bases, with 10 bases left in between. CDR3 length equals 14 residues. Germline V gene lookup returns CDR1 DFQATT and CDR2 SNEGSKA (reference sequence). For the CDR3, the DNA is TGCAGTGCTAGAGACCGAGAGACTAACACTGAAGCTTTCTTT. It yields the protein CSARDRETNTEAFF.

This rearrangement joins TRBV12-3 or TRBV12-4 to TRBJ1-2, with 7 nucleotides matching TRBD1. The CDR3 length is 16 residues. The ends lost 6 bases at V and 8 bases at J; junction bases unmatched: 18. The CDR3 DNA reads as TGTGCCAGCAGGCTATCTACACAGGGGATTTTGGGGGGCTACACCTTC. This encodes CASRLSTQGILGGYTF.

V gene TRBV6-1 combines with J gene TRBJ2-5; TRBD2 matches 11 bases. Trimming at V came to 1 base and at J to 5 bases, leaving 12 bases not matched to a gene. Germline CDR1 MNHNS, CDR2 SASEGT. This CDR3 comprises 18 residues. The CDR3 is CASSEGIAGGPWMETQYF. In DNA, the CDR3 is TGTGCCAGCAGTGAAGGAATAGCGGGAGGGCCGTGGATGGAGACCCAGTACTTC.

This clonotype occurred many times. V is TRBV20-1 and J is TRBJ2-3; D not certain. Germline CDR1 and CDR2: DFQATT and SNEGSKA (reference sequence). Trimming took 3 bases from V and 1 from J, leaving 14 bases between them. CDR3 size: 15 residues. In DNA, the CDR3 is TGCAGTGCTAGTAAAGGCCCCCCTGGCACAGATACGCAGTATTTT. Its translation is CSASKGPPGTDTQYF.

This clonotype appeared many times. This chain joins TRBV10-3 and TRBJ2-1; no clear D gene. Trimming removed 2 bases from V and 0 bases from J, with 11 bases in between. The germline CDR1 and CDR2 sequences are ENHRY and SYGVKD. The CDR3 is 16 amino acids. CDR3 protein: CAISENRRSSYNEQFF. The CDR3 DNA reads as TGTGCCATCAGTGAGAATCGACGGAGCTCCTACAATGAGCAGTTCTTC.

The chain combines TRBV29-1 with TRBJ2-7; the D is unclear. The CDR3 has 13 residues. Trimming shortened V by 4 bases and J by 0 bases, and 10 bases separated the two germline ends. From germline, CDR1 is SQVTM and CDR2 ANQGSEA. The CDR3 DNA is TGCAGCGTTGTAATAGGTATCTCCTACGAGCAGTACTTC. Protein sequence: CSVVIGISYEQYF.

The rearrangement links TRBV11-3 to TRBJ2-2; the match to TRBD2 covers 7 bases. The CDR3 spans 15 residues. Germline V lookup: CDR1 SGHNT, CDR2 YENEEA. V trimming: 3 bases; J trimming: 3 bases; junction bases outside the gene matches: 4. CDR3 sequence reads: CASSFWTRDTGELFF. As DNA, the CDR3 is TGTGCCAGCAGCTTCTGGACTAGGGACACCGGGGAGCTGTTTTTT.

In DNA form, the CDR3 reads TGTGCCAGCAGCCCCCGTTTTTTAGGGGGAGGGAGAGATGAGCAGTTCTTC. Residues: CASSPRFLGGGRDEQFF. This rearrangement joins TRBV7-8 to TRBJ2-1, with a weak D call TRBD2 (7 bases). Between the trimmed V and J ends, which lost 5 bases and 8 bases, there was a span of 25 bases. Germline V lookup: CDR1 SGHVS, CDR2 FQNEAQ. CDR3 length: 17 residues.

This clonotype occurred a few times. The rearrangement joins TRBV29-1 to TRBJ1-2; 7 bases fit TRBD1. Unmatched junction bases numbered 7, after V lost 7 bases and J lost 2 bases. The CDR3 loop spans 13 amino acids. CDR1 and CDR2 from the germline V gene are SQVTM and ANQGSEA. The CDR3 nucleotides are TGCAGCGCCGCACTACAGGGGAACTATGGCTACACCTTC. This codes for CSAALQGNYGYTF.

V is TRBV7-3 and J is TRBJ2-7; 10 bases match TRBD2. This CDR3 comprises 14 residues. Per the germline V gene, CDR1 is SGHTA and CDR2 is FQGTGA. The J segment lost 6 bases and the V segment lost 2 bases, leaving 4 bases of the junction unmatched. CDR3 sequence (DNA): TGTGCCAGCAGCTTACAGCGGGAGGGTGGCGAGCAGTACTTC. Its translation is CASSLQREGGEQYF. Full variable domain (missing parts from reference TRBV7-3 and TRBJ2-7): GAGVSQTPSNKVTEKGKYVELRCDPISGHTALYWYRQSLGQGPEFLIYFQGTGAADDSGLPNDRFFAVRPEGSVSTLKIQRTERGDSAVYLCASSLQREGGEQYFGPGTRLTVT.

This clonotype was detected a few times. The rearrangement links TRBV20-1 to TRBJ1-5, with D possibly being TRBD1 (5 bases). Germline values: CDR1 DFQATT, CDR2 SNEGSKA (reference sequence). Deletions cut 6 bases from V and 1 base from J, with 10 bases between. The CDR3 has 13 residues. CDR3 region: CSAYGGSNQPQHF. CDR3 DNA: TGCAGTGCCTATGGGGGAAGCAATCAGCCCCAGCATTTT.